These 3 T cell receptor beta chains originate from one sample sequenced in a study of blood T cell repertoires in COVID-19. Here immunoSEQ multiplex PCR was the method, and the copy in TCRdb shows in-frame clones only, minus some. The sample lists some 100,000 clones; around nine tenths were seen once. Sequencing used peripheral blood. Receptors were obtained from an elderly woman with active COVID-19.

V is TRBV9 and J is TRBJ2-3, with 11 bases lining up with TRBD2. Germline CDR1 reads SGDLS; CDR2 reads YYNGEE. The CDR3 runs 15 residues. The V and J ends lost 5 bases and 2 bases, in that order; junction bases with no gene match: 4. The CDR3 here is CASRPGLAATDTQYF. The CDR3 nucleotides read TGTGCCAGCAGGCCGGGACTAGCGGCCACAGATACGCAGTATTTT.

The rearrangement joins TRBV9 to TRBJ2-7, with 9 bases aligning to TRBD2. The CDR3 length is 13 residues. The ends lost 4 bases at V and 5 bases at J; junction bases unmatched: 4. In germline, CDR1 is SGDLS, CDR2 YYNGEE. CDR3 nucleotides: TGTGCCAGCAGCATTAGCGGGAGTCACGAGCAGTACTTC. It specifies CASSISGSHEQYF.

This sequence joins TRBV6-2 or TRBV6-3 and TRBJ2-7; 7 nucleotides align to TRBD1. The junction had 4 bases not matched to a gene; V was cut back by 3 bases and J by 2 bases. The germline V gene has CDR1 MNHEY and CDR2 SVGEGT. CDR3 length equals 14 residues. CDR3 bases: TGTGCCAGCAGTTATGGGCAGGGGGCCTACGAGCAGTACTTC. This encodes CASSYGQGAYEQYF.